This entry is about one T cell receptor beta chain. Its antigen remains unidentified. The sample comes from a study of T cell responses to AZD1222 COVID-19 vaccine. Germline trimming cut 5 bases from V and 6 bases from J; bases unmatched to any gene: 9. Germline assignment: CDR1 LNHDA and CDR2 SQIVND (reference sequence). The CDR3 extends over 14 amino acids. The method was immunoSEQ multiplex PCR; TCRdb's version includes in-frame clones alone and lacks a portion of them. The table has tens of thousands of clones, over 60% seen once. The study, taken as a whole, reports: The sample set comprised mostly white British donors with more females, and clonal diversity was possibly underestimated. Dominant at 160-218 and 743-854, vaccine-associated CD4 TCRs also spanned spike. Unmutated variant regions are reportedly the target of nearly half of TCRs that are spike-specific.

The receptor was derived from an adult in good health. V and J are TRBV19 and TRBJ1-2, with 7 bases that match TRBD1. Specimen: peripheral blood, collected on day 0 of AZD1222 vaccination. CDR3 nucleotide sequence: TGTGCCAGTAGTGCTACCGGGACAGTCCATGGCTACACCTTC. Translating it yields CASSATGTVHGYTF.